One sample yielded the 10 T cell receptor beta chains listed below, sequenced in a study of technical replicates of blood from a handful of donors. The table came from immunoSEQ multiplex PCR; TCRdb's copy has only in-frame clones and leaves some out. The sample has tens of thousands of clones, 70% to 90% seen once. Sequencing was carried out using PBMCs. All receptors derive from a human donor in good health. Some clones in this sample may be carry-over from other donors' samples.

CDR3 sequence (DNA): TGTGCCAGCAGCTCCCCCCCCGGACAGAACTATAATTCACCCCTCCACTTT. Translation gives CASSSPPGQNYNSPLHF. The V call is TRBV5-4, the J call TRBJ1-6; D is perhaps TRBD1 (6 bases). CDR1 is SGHNT, CDR2 YYREEE, per germline (reference sequence). Trimming shortened V by 3 bases and J by 3 bases, and 16 bases separated the two germline ends. The CDR3 consists of 17 residues.

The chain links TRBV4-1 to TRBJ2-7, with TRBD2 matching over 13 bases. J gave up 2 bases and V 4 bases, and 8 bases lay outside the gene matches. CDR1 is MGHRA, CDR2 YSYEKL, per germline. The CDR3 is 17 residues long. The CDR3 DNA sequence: TGCGCCAGCAGCCTCCTCCCGGGACTAGCGGGACCCTACGAGCAGTACTTC. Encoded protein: CASSLLPGLAGPYEQYF.

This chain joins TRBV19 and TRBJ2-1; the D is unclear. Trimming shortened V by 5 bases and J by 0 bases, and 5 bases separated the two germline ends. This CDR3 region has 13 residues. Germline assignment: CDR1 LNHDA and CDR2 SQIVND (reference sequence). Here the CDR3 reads CASSLSSYNEQFF. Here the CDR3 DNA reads TGTGCCAGTAGTTTGAGCTCCTACAATGAGCAGTTCTTC.

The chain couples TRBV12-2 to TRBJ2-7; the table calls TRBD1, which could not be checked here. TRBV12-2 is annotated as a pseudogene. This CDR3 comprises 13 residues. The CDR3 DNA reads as TGTGCAAGTCGTATCCGGGACAGCTACGAGCAGTACTTC. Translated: CASRIRDSYEQYF.

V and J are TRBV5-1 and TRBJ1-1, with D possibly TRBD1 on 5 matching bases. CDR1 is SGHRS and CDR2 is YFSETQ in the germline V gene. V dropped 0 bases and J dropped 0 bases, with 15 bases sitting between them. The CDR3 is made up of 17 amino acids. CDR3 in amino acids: CASSLGGVGRLNTEAFF. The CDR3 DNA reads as TGCGCCAGCAGCTTGGGGGGGGTTGGCCGACTGAACACTGAAGCTTTCTTT.

CDR3 amino acids: CASSLEGPNTGELFF. In DNA, the CDR3 is TGCGCCAGCAGCTTGGAGGGGCCGAACACCGGGGAGCTGTTTTTT. V and J are TRBV5-1 and TRBJ2-2, with D perhaps matching TRBD1 (5 bases). CDR1 and CDR2 from the germline V gene are SGHRS and YFSETQ. V was pared by 0 bases and J by 0 bases, with 6 bases between. This CDR3 is built from 15 residues.

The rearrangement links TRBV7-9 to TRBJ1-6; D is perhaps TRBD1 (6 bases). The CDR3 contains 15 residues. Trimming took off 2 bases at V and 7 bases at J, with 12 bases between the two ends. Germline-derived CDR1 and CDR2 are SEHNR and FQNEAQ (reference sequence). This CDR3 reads CASSLQGKRNSPLHF. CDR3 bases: TGTGCCAGCAGCTTACAGGGGAAACGGAATTCACCCCTCCACTTT. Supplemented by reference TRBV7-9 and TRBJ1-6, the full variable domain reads DTGVSQNPRHKITKRGQNVTFRCDPISEHNRLYWYRQTLGQGPEFLTYFQNEAQLEKSRLLSDRFSAERPKGSFSTLEIQRTEQGDSAMYLCASSLQGKRNSPLHFGNGTRLTVT.

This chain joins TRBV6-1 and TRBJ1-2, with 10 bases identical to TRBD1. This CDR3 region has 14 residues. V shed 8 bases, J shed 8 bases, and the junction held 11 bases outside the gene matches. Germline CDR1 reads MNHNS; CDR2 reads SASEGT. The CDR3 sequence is CASGRQGALLGYTF. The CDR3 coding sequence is TGTGCCAGCGGACGACAGGGGGCGCTTCTAGGCTACACCTTC.

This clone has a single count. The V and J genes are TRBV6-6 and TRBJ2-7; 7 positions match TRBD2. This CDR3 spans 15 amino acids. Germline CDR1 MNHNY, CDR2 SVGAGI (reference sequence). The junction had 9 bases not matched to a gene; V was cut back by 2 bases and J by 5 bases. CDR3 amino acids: CASSYQGGRGNEQYF. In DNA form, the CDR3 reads TGTGCCAGCAGTTACCAGGGCGGGAGAGGCAACGAGCAGTACTTC.

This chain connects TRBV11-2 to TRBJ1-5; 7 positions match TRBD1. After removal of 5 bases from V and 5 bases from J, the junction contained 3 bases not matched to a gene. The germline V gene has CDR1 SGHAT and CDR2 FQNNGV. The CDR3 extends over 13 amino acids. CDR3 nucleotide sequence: TGTGCCAGCAGCCTTACAGGGGATCAGCCCCAGCATTTT. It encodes CASSLTGDQPQHF.